The 31 T cell receptor beta chains reported below all come from one sample, sequenced in a study of T cell responses to AZD1222 COVID-19 vaccine. Assay: immunoSEQ multiplex PCR; the TCRdb copy retains only in-frame clones and omits some. The profile covers more than 95,000 clones, with approximately 80% appearing a single time and 25% to 35% taken by the ten largest. This material consisted of peripheral blood, taken 28 days after the second AZD1222 dose. Receptors originate from an adult who received the AZD1222 COVID-19 vaccine.

The chain employs TRBV7-9 and TRBJ1-2; TRBD1 is a possible D gene (5 bases). The CDR3 covers 11 residues. Deletions cut 3 bases from V and 14 bases from J, with 13 bases between. Germline V gene data show CDR1 as SEHNR and CDR2 as FQNEAQ (reference sequence). The CDR3 loop reads CASSLGLAGTF. CDR3 in DNA: TGTGCCAGCAGCTTGGGCCTGGCAGGGACCTTC.

This clone has more than one count but fewer than ten. This chain uses TRBV7-2 with TRBJ1-1; D unclear. The CDR3 runs to 13 residues. Trimming stripped 4 bases from V and 4 bases from J, with 10 bases between. Looked up from germline, CDR1 is SGHTA and CDR2 is FQGNSA. CDR3 sequence (DNA): TGTGCCAGCAGCTCGCTTCGGGGCACTGAAGCTTTCTTT. It codes for CASSSLRGTEAFF. The whole variable domain, filled in from reference TRBV7-2 and TRBJ1-1, reads GAGVSQSPSNKVTEKGKDVELRCDPISGHTALYWYRQSLGQGLEFLIYFQGNSAPDKSGLPSDRFSAERTGGSVSTLTIQRTQQEDSAVYLCASSSLRGTEAFFGQGTRLTVV.

This chain connects TRBV27 to TRBJ1-1; 8 bases are shared with TRBD1. The CDR3 has 14 amino acids. CDR1 is MNHEY, CDR2 SMNVEV, per germline (reference sequence). V lost 5 bases to trimming and J lost 4 bases; unmatched junction nucleotides: 6. CDR3 amino acids: CASSPYRGSTEAFF. CDR3 bases: TGTGCCAGCAGTCCTTACAGGGGGAGCACTGAAGCTTTCTTT.

The gene calls are TRBV3-1 (or the pseudogene TRBV3-2) and TRBJ1-5, with TRBD1 matching over 7 bases. This CDR3 contains 14 residues. The germline CDR1 and CDR2 sequences are LGHDT and YNNKEL (reference sequence). V lost 2 bases to trimming and J lost 6 bases; unmatched junction nucleotides: 4. In DNA form, the CDR3 reads TGTGCCAGCAGCCAAACCCAGGGGGGTCAGCCCCAGCATTTT. Translation: CASSQTQGGQPQHF.

V gene TRBV5-4 combines with J gene TRBJ2-1, with D tentatively TRBD2 (6 bases). Germline assignment: CDR1 SGHNT and CDR2 YYREEE (reference sequence). V was cut by 0 bases and J by 4 bases, with 14 bases left in between. The CDR3 consists of 16 residues. CDR3: CASSLEGGRGYNEQFF. CDR3 nucleotides: TGTGCCAGCAGCTTGGAAGGAGGGAGAGGGTACAATGAGCAGTTCTTC.

This chain connects TRBV9 to TRBJ2-5; D might be TRBD1 (5 bases). The V end was cut by 0 bases, the J end by 12 bases, with 18 bases between. Germline CDR1 SGDLS, CDR2 YYNGEE. The CDR3 loop spans 14 amino acids. The CDR3 spells CASSVGLLTGQEYF. The CDR3 bases are TGTGCCAGCAGCGTAGGGCTCTTAACAGGCCAGGAGTACTTC.

The chain combines TRBV5-4 with TRBJ1-6; D is possibly TRBD1 (5 bases). This CDR3 has 14 amino acids. The germline V and J ends were trimmed by 4 bases and 5 bases, with 10 bases remaining between them. CDR1 is SGHNT and CDR2 is YYREEE in the germline V gene (reference sequence). The CDR3 spells CASSSRDDNSPLHF. CDR3 bases: TGTGCCAGCAGCAGCCGGGACGATAATTCACCCCTCCACTTT.

The chain links TRBV5-6 to TRBJ2-2, with D uncertain. Germline lookup yields CDR1 SGHDT and CDR2 YYEEEE. Trimming removed 3 bases at V and 6 bases at J, with 12 bases between. The CDR3 covers 14 residues. CDR3 nucleotides: TGTGCCAGCAGCTGGAACACCCGCCCCGGGGAGCTGTTTTTT. The encoded protein is CASSWNTRPGELFF.

The chain uses TRBV4-1 and TRBJ1-2, with 8 bases fitting TRBD1. The CDR3 is 15 residues long. V was clipped by 5 bases and J by 2 bases; unmatched bases: 7. CDR1 MGHRA and CDR2 YSYEKL come from the germline V gene. The CDR3 loop reads CASSLGQGANYGYTF. The CDR3 DNA reads TGCGCCAGCAGCTTAGGACAGGGAGCCAACTATGGCTACACCTTC.

This chain links TRBV27 with TRBJ2-5; D unclear. This CDR3 has 15 residues. V was trimmed by 2 bases and J by 5 bases, leaving 15 bases between them. Germline V gene data show CDR1 as MNHEY and CDR2 as SMNVEV (reference sequence). As DNA, the CDR3 is TGTGCCAGCAGTTTAGTGGTCAATAGAATGGAGACCCAGTACTTC. Its protein is CASSLVVNRMETQYF.

This clone came up a few times. The chain combines TRBV5-4 with TRBJ2-2; 8 positions match TRBD2. This CDR3 is 16 amino acids long. The ends lost 4 bases at V and 2 bases at J; junction bases unmatched: 7. The germline V gene encodes CDR1 SGHNT and CDR2 YYREEE (reference sequence). The CDR3: CASSRQGLENTGELFF. The CDR3 region has the DNA TGTGCCAGCAGCCGCCAGGGACTAGAAAACACCGGGGAGCTGTTTTTT.

The chain couples TRBV4-3 to TRBJ2-7; D remains unclear. Trimming stripped 4 bases from V and 3 bases from J, with 16 bases between. This CDR3 region has 15 residues. CDR1 LGHNA and CDR2 YSLEER come from the germline V gene. The CDR3 sequence is CASSLNSQESYEQYF. CDR3 sequence (DNA): TGCGCCAGCAGCCTCAATTCTCAGGAGAGCTACGAGCAGTACTTC.

J is TRBJ2-7 and V is TRBV19; D gene ambiguous. Germline V lookup: CDR1 LNHDA, CDR2 SQIVND (reference sequence). The CDR3 is 14 residues long. V was clipped by 8 bases and J by 0 bases, with 14 bases between them. The CDR3 region is CASAAVANSYEQYF. The CDR3 nucleotides read TGTGCCAGTGCGGCGGTTGCTAACTCCTACGAGCAGTACTTC.

This rearrangement joins TRBV9 to TRBJ1-3, with a weak D call TRBD1 (6 bases). V shed 4 bases and J shed 2 bases, with 16 bases lying between them. The germline CDR1 and CDR2 sequences are SGDLS and YYNGEE. The CDR3 has 16 amino acids. The CDR3 coding sequence is TGTGCCAGCAGCTTAGAGGGGGGCGAAGCTGGAAACACCATATATTTT. The encoded protein is CASSLEGGEAGNTIYF.

The gene calls are TRBV27 and TRBJ2-5, with TRBD2 matching over 13 bases. The CDR3 loop spans 14 amino acids. The germline V gene encodes CDR1 MNHEY and CDR2 SMNVEV (reference sequence). V trimming: 8 bases; J trimming: 7 bases; junction bases outside the gene matches: 7. The CDR3 sequence is CASRLAGGSGTQYF. The CDR3 nucleotides are TGTGCCAGCCGACTAGCGGGGGGATCTGGGACCCAGTACTTC.

The chain uses TRBV2 and TRBJ2-5, with TRBD2 matching over 7 bases. This CDR3 region has 12 residues. V lost 8 bases and J lost 2; bases outside the gene matches: 2. Germline V gene lookup returns CDR1 SNHLY and CDR2 FYNNEI. Written as DNA, the CDR3 is TGTGCCAGCGCAGCGGGACAAGAGACCCAGTACTTC. It yields the protein CASAAGQETQYF.

The chain has TRBV20-1 and TRBJ2-5; D is tentatively TRBD1 or TRBD2 (5 bases each). This CDR3 comprises 11 residues. Trimming stripped 8 bases from V and 5 bases from J, with 12 bases between. Germline loops: CDR1 DFQATT, CDR2 SNEGSKA (reference sequence). In DNA, the CDR3 is TGCAGTACCCGGGACGTCGAGACCCAGTACTTC. It specifies CSTRDVETQYF.

The J gene is TRBJ2-7, the V gene TRBV7-8; D perhaps matches TRBD2 (5 bases). Trimming cost V 7 bases and J 0 bases, with 10 bases left between them. This CDR3 is built from 13 residues. Germline lookup yields CDR1 SGHVS and CDR2 FQNEAQ. For the CDR3, the DNA is TGTGCCAGCACCGGGCTAGCCTCCTACGAGCAGTACTTC. Amino acid sequence: CASTGLASYEQYF.

This clone appeared once. The V gene is TRBV15, the J gene TRBJ2-7; TRBD2 might be the D (5 bases). Germline assignment: CDR1 LNHNV and CDR2 YYDKDF (reference sequence). The CDR3 is 15 amino acids. Trimming cost V 0 bases and J 3 bases, with 12 bases left between them. Written as DNA, the CDR3 is TGTGCCACCAGCAGAGATGGAGGACGAGACTACGAGCAGTACTTC. It codes for CATSRDGGRDYEQYF.

The chain is built from TRBV28 and TRBJ1-2, with 7 bases matching TRBD1. Trimming cost V 7 bases and J 8 bases; bases outside gene matches: 10. Germline assignment: CDR1 MDHEN and CDR2 SYDVKM. The CDR3 loop spans 13 amino acids. In nucleotides, the CDR3 is TGTGCCAGCATCATTACAGGGGCCAAGGGCTACACCTTC. Translating gives CASIITGAKGYTF.

CDR3 DNA sequence: TGTGCCAGCAGCCCGGACAGGGTGGGGAACACTGAAGCTTTCTTT. It codes for CASSPDRVGNTEAFF. This sequence joins TRBV7-6 and TRBJ1-1; 8 bases are shared with TRBD1. The V gene's germline CDR1 is SGHVS and CDR2 FNYEAQ. J lost 1 base, V lost 5 bases, and 6 bases had no gene match. This CDR3 has 15 amino acids.

CDR3 residues: CAWSVSRNSYEQYF. Here the CDR3 DNA reads TGTGCCTGGAGTGTATCGCGTAATTCCTACGAGCAGTACTTC. The chain recombines TRBV30 with TRBJ2-7; D call uncertain. The germline V gene has CDR1 GTSNPN and CDR2 SVGIG (reference sequence). Trimming removed 0 bases from V and 1 base from J, with 10 bases in between. CDR3 length: 14 amino acids.

V and J are TRBV11-2 and TRBJ1-2; D possibly corresponds to TRBD1 (5 bases). From germline, CDR1 is SGHAT and CDR2 FQNNGV. The V end was cut by 5 bases, the J end by 2 bases, with 12 bases between. The CDR3 extends over 14 amino acids. In nucleotides, the CDR3 is TGTGCCAGCAGCCCTACAGGTGGGAACTATGGCTACACCTTC. The encoded protein is CASSPTGGNYGYTF.

This chain links TRBV5-1 with TRBJ2-7; no firm D call. V dropped 4 bases and J dropped 5 bases, with 19 bases sitting between them. The CDR3 loop spans 15 amino acids. Germline CDR1 and CDR2: SGHRS and YFSETQ. The CDR3 bases are TGCGCCAGCAGCCCCACAATGCCCCTGCCCAACGAGCAGTACTTC. This encodes CASSPTMPLPNEQYF.

The V gene is TRBV9, the J gene TRBJ2-1, with 9 bases lining up with TRBD1. This CDR3 has 16 amino acids. V gave up 4 bases and J gave up 8 bases; unmatched junction bases: 13. CDR1 and CDR2 from the germline V gene are SGDLS and YYNGEE. This chain's CDR3 is CASSPSPGQGLYEQFF. The CDR3 nucleotides are TGTGCCAGCAGCCCGTCACCGGGACAGGGACTATATGAGCAGTTCTTC.

The chain uses TRBV21-1 and TRBJ1-2. TRBV21-1 is a listed pseudogene. CDR3 length equals 16 residues. The CDR3, as DNA: TGTGCCAGCAGCAAAGATGTTGCGGGGGTTAACTATGGCTACACCTTC. It is translated as CASSKDVAGVNYGYTF.

This chain uses TRBV4-3 with TRBJ2-5; 10 positions agree with TRBD2. The J segment lost 4 bases and the V segment lost 1 base, leaving 9 bases of the junction unmatched. Germline V gene lookup returns CDR1 LGHNA and CDR2 YSLEER. The CDR3 extends over 17 amino acids. The CDR3 DNA follows: TGCGCCAGCAGCCAAGCGGTAGCGGGGGGCGACGGAGAGACCCAGTACTTC. Its protein is CASSQAVAGGDGETQYF.

The rearrangement uses TRBV28 and TRBJ2-7; D perhaps matches TRBD1 (6 bases). The V gene lost 8 bases and the J gene lost 0 bases, with 11 bases spanning the gap. The V gene's germline CDR1 is MDHEN and CDR2 SYDVKM. The CDR3 has 13 amino acids. The CDR3 coding sequence is TGTGCCAGCGTAGGACAGAACTCCTACGAGCAGTACTTC. Translating gives CASVGQNSYEQYF.

The CDR3 coding sequence is TGTGCCAGCAGCTCGGGACAGCTGAACACTGAAGCTTTCTTT. It specifies CASSSGQLNTEAFF. This chain uses TRBV6-5 with TRBJ1-1; 7 nucleotides align to TRBD1. The CDR3 consists of 14 residues. Per the germline V gene, CDR1 is MNHEY and CDR2 is SVGAGI. V trimming: 6 bases; J trimming: 0 bases; junction bases outside the gene matches: 4.

This clone was picked up one time. This rearrangement joins TRBV12-5 to TRBJ2-3, with unresolved D. This CDR3 has 16 amino acids. CDR1 and CDR2 from the germline V gene are LGHNT and FRNRAP. Trimming stripped 5 bases from V and 0 bases from J, with 15 bases between. CDR3: CASGTFPPRSTDTQYF. CDR3 nucleotides: TGTGCTAGTGGTACATTTCCGCCCCGGAGCACAGATACGCAGTATTTT.

The V gene is TRBV6-5, the J gene TRBJ2-2; D ambiguous. The germline V and J ends were trimmed by 1 base and 4 bases, with 1 base remaining between them. CDR3 length equals 12 residues. Per the germline V gene, CDR1 is MNHEY and CDR2 is SVGAGI. DNA for the CDR3: TGTGCCAGCAGTTACTTCACCGGGGAGCTGTTTTTT. As protein: CASSYFTGELFF.